The clone carrying this TCR beta chain was detected once. Clones were read by immunoSEQ multiplex PCR, and TCRdb kept only the in-frame ones, dropping some. The data show roughly 48,000 clones, almost 95% seen once. CDR3 size: 15 residues. Trimming cost V 4 bases and J 1 base; bases outside gene matches: 5. Germline V gene sequence: CDR1 SNHLY, CDR2 FYNNEI. The data originate from a study of T cell changes during pregnancy in multiple sclerosis. Material: CD4+ T cells from peripheral blood mononuclear cells, obtained in the third trimester of pregnancy. The chain recombines TRBV2 with TRBJ2-7; 9 bases match TRBD1. The TCR sequence derives from a female donor with multiple sclerosis, enrolled in a pregnancy study. In nucleotides, the CDR3 is TGTGCCAGCAGTGTGGGGACAGGGTCGTCCTACGAGCAGTACTTC. This translates into CASSVGTGSSYEQYF.